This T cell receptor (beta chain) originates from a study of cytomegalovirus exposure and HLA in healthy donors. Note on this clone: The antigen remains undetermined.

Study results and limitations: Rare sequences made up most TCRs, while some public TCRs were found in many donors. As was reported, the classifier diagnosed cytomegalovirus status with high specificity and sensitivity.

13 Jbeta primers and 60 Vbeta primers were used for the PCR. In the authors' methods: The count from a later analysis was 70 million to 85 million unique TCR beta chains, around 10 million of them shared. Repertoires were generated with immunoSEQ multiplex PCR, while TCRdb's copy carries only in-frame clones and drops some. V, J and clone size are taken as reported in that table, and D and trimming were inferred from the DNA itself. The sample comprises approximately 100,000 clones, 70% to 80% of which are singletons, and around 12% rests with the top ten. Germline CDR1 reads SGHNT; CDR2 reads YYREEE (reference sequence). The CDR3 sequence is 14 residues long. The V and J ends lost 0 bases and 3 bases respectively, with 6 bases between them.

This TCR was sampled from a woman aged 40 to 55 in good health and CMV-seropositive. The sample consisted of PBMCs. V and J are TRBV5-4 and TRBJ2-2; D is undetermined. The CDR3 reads CASSLARHTGELFF. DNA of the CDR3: TGTGCCAGCAGCTTGGCCCGTCACACCGGGGAGCTGTTTTTT.